The rows below give T cell receptor beta chains drawn from one sample of a study of cytomegalovirus exposure and HLA in healthy donors. TCRdb keeps only in-frame clones here, not all; method: immunoSEQ multiplex PCR. The table lists 130,000 to 150,000 clones. Sample: PBMCs. All receptors derive from a male donor in good health and CMV-seronegative. The CDR3 runs from the conserved cysteine through the conserved F or W. The D gene is left open where the match is weak.

d_call j_call v_call cdr3_aa
TRBD1 TRBJ1-6 TRBV30 CAWSPKGQVGSPLHF
- TRBJ1-2 TRBV19 CASMSNGQTYGYTF
TRBD1 TRBJ1-1 TRBV28 CASSRTGGAFF
- TRBJ2-6 TRBV29-1 CSMTTGSSGANVLTF
- TRBJ1-5 TRBV10-2 CASCSEELGNQPQHF
- TRBJ1-2 TRBV30 CAWSVLTGVHGYTF
- TRBJ1-1 TRBV11-2 CASTKSGTSPNTEAFF
- TRBJ2-7 TRBV19 CASVGPGDEQYF
TRBD1 TRBJ1-5 TRBV9 CASSSTGESNQPQHF
- TRBJ2-2 TRBV5-1 CASSLREPTGELFF
TRBD2 TRBJ2-5 TRBV18 CASSPPTTSGIQETQYF
TRBD1 TRBJ2-7 TRBV6-5 CASSSPGQGGGEQYF
TRBD2 TRBJ2-7 TRBV29-1 CSAATSGSSLEQYF
- TRBJ1-3 TRBV19 CASRETVIGNTIYF
TRBD2 TRBJ2-1 TRBV6-5 CASSGAGVAGEQFF
- TRBJ2-7 TRBV28 CASSLLRVKSYEQYF
- TRBJ2-7 TRBV27 CASSLNGGMTREQYF
- TRBJ2-7 TRBV15 CATSSNSYEQYF
- TRBJ1-5 TRBV29-1 CSVGDTDQPQHF